This T cell receptor beta chain was documented in a study of blood T cell repertoires in COVID-19. Across the study: PBMCs, B-cell-depleted T cells, or T cells provided the cDNA or gDNA that made up the material.

CDR1 is SGHTS and CDR2 is YDEGEE in the germline V gene. J gave up 6 bases and V 4 bases, and 9 bases lay outside the gene matches. The CDR3 is 15 amino acids. Assignment of participants to cohorts was predicated upon participant-reported clinical history. Sequencing was performed with immunoSEQ multiplex PCR; in TCRdb, only in-frame clones are kept and a portion is missing. This table has around 200,000 clones, 90% appearing once. This clone was seen a single time. The sample taken for sequencing was PBMCs or T cells enriched from blood (not recorded which). This receptor was obtained from a man aged 30 to 39 who had recovered from COVID-19. The rearrangement links TRBV5-8 to TRBJ2-1; 8 nucleotides agree with TRBD2. The CDR3 is CASSSPGTRFNEQFF. As DNA, the CDR3 is TGTGCCAGCAGCAGTCCCGGGACTAGGTTCAATGAGCAGTTCTTC.